A selection of T cell receptor beta chains follows, all from one sample in a study of OX40 agonist ivuxolimab in advanced cancers. The table came from immunoSEQ multiplex PCR; TCRdb's copy has only in-frame clones and leaves some out. The sample has some 80,000 clones; 85% are singletons. Source: CD4+ or CD8+ T cells sorted from blood, taken in a trial of the OX40 agonist ivuxolimab. These receptors were taken from an adult with an advanced solid tumor such as melanoma, head and neck, liver or kidney cancer. Both conserved end residues are part of each CDR3. D genes are given only for firm matches. Clone size is given for some rows only: seen once, a few or many times, or a class if the clone is expanded.

D	V	size	J	DNA	CDR3
NA	TRBV6-7	NA	TRBJ2-7	TGTGCCAGCAGCCACGGGGGGACAGGCCCCTACGAGCAGTACTTC	CASSHGGTGPYEQYF
NA	TRBV4-3	NA	TRBJ1-6	TGCGCCAGCAGCCCCGGGGCGGGGCGGGGGGAAGGTTCACCCCTCCACTTT	CASSPGAGRGEGSPLHF
TRBD2	TRBV18	NA	TRBJ2-2	TGTGCCAGCGTACCCCCGGGGGGGGGCCACGGGGAGCTGTTTTTT	CASVPPGGGHGELFF
NA	TRBV7-2	NA	TRBJ2-2	TGTGCCAGCAGTCCCAGTCGGGCCGGGGAGCTGTTTTTT	CASSPSRAGELFF
NA	TRBV6-1	NA	TRBJ1-6	TGTGCCAGCAGCCAGGGCTATAATTCACCCCTCCACTTT	CASSQGYNSPLHF
NA	TRBV4-2	NA	TRBJ1-2	TGTGCCAGCAGCCAAGACGTGCGGGGCTACGATGGCTACACCTTC	CASSQDVRGYDGYTF
NA	TRBV6-6	NA	TRBJ1-3	TGTGCCAGCAGCCCCCCCGGCTCTGGAAACACCATATATTTT	CASSPPGSGNTIYF
TRBD1	TRBV20-1	NA	TRBJ2-4	TGCAGTGCTATAGACAGGGGGGTTCAGTACTTC	CSAIDRGVQYF
NA	TRBV27	once	TRBJ1-2	TGTGCCAGCACCCCCCTTGGGGGGGTCCAAGGCTACACCTTC	CASTPLGGVQGYTF
NA	TRBV5-4	NA	TRBJ2-5	TGTGCCAGCAGCTTGTCTGTGGAAGAGACCCAGTACTTC	CASSLSVEETQYF
NA	TRBV7-9	NA	TRBJ2-7	TGTGCCAGCAGCCCCCCAGGGGTCCGAGAGCAGTACTTC	CASSPPGVREQYF
NA	TRBV5-1	few	TRBJ1-3	TGCGCCAGCAGCCCCGGGGAGAATAGAGGAAACACCATATATTTT	CASSPGENRGNTIYF
NA	TRBV5-8	NA	TRBJ2-2	TGTGCCAGCAGCCCCTTCGGCGTGGGGCACGGGGAGCTGTTTTTT	CASSPFGVGHGELFF
TRBD1	TRBV19	few	TRBJ1-1	TGTGCCAGTAGTACGCGACAGGGGAACACTGAAGCTTTCTTT	CASSTRQGNTEAFF
TRBD1	TRBV7-8	NA	TRBJ2-5	TGTGCCAGCAGCACCCGACAGGGCCAGGGGGCCCAGTACTTC	CASSTRQGQGAQYF
NA	TRBV6-1	NA	TRBJ1-5	TGTGCCAGCAGTGAAGCAGGGCTGAATCAGCCCCAGCATTTT	CASSEAGLNQPQHF
TRBD1	TRBV6-6	NA	TRBJ2-7	TGTGCCAGCAGTTTAGGACAGGGGTTGAACGAGCAGTACTTC	CASSLGQGLNEQYF
TRBD1	TRBV11-2	NA	TRBJ2-7	TGTGCCAGCAGCTTTACCGGGACAGGGGGCTACGAGCAGTACTTC	CASSFTGTGGYEQYF
TRBD2	TRBV12-5	NA	TRBJ2-3	TGTGCTAGTCGAGGGGTCGGGACTAGCGATTCCACAGATACGCAGTATTTT	CASRGVGTSDSTDTQYF
NA	TRBV6-4	NA	TRBJ2-5	TGTGCCAGCAGTGACTCTGGCAGTGGGGCGACCCAGTACTTC	CASSDSGSGATQYF
NA	TRBV9	NA	TRBJ1-1	TGTGCCAGCAGCGGTCTTATGAACACTGAAGCTTTCTTT	CASSGLMNTEAFF
TRBD1	TRBV12-5	NA	TRBJ2-7	TGTGCTAGTGGTTTGGTAGTGAGGGGGCTCCATCCCCCCTCCTACGAGCAGTACTTC	CASGLVVRGLHPPSYEQYF
NA	TRBV7-2	NA	TRBJ2-5	TGTGCCAGCAGCTCGACACGGACGGAGACCCAGTACTTC	CASSSTRTETQYF
NA	TRBV6-1	NA	TRBJ2-3	TGTGCCAGCTATGCACAGGGGGGGCCCACAGATACGCAGTATTTT	CASYAQGGPTDTQYF
TRBD1	TRBV11-2	NA	TRBJ1-4	TGTGCCAGCAGTCTCAGGGGGGGCGGTGAAAAACTGTTTTTT	CASSLRGGGEKLFF
NA	TRBV5-1	NA	TRBJ1-1	TGCGCCAGCAGCTTGGAAGTGGGCACTGAAGCTTTCTTT	CASSLEVGTEAFF
NA	TRBV9	NA	TRBJ2-3	TGTGCCAGCAGCGCGGTTGGGGAGTCGACAGATACGCAGTATTTT	CASSAVGESTDTQYF
TRBD1	TRBV5-1	NA	TRBJ1-6	TGCGCCAGCAGCTTGGCGACAGGGGGGCCATATAATTCACCCCTCCACTTT	CASSLATGGPYNSPLHF
NA	TRBV19	NA	TRBJ1-6	TGTGCCAGTAGTATAGATGCGGACAGAAGGAATTCACCCCTCCACTTT	CASSIDADRRNSPLHF
NA	TRBV7-8	NA	TRBJ1-3	TGTGCCAGCAGCTTAGGGCAGGGGCATCTCTCTGGAAACACCATATATTTT	CASSLGQGHLSGNTIYF
NA	TRBV10-3	few	TRBJ1-5	TGTGCCATCAGTGGGGATAATCAGCCCCAGCATTTT	CAISGDNQPQHF
NA	TRBV5-5	NA	TRBJ2-7	TGTGCCAGCAGCTTGCAGGGATACGAGCAGTACTTC	CASSLQGYEQYF
TRBD1	TRBV10-2	NA	TRBJ1-5	TGCGCCAGCAGCCTACAGGGGAATCAGCCCCAGCATTTT	CASSLQGNQPQHF
NA	TRBV5-6	NA	TRBJ1-4	TGTGCCAGCAGCTTGGTCCAGGATCAATCCAAACAAGAAAAACTGTTTTTT	CASSLVQDQSKQEKLFF
TRBD1	TRBV19	NA	TRBJ1-6	TGTGCCAGTAGTCATTTGGGACAGGGAAATTCACCCCTCCACTTT	CASSHLGQGNSPLHF
NA	TRBV2	NA	TRBJ2-7	TGTGCCAGCAGAGGGATCGGGACACACTCCTACGAGCAGTACTTC	CASRGIGTHSYEQYF
NA	TRBV19	NA	TRBJ1-1	TGTGCCAGTAGTATAGGCGGCCACCCCCCCGAAGCTTTCTTT	CASSIGGHPPEAFF
NA	TRBV7-9	NA	TRBJ2-1	TGTGCCAGCAGCTCCGAGGCAGCGGAGTCCTACAATGAGCAGTTCTTC	CASSSEAAESYNEQFF
TRBD1	TRBV5-6	NA	TRBJ2-5	TGTGCCAGCAGCGGGGCAGGGGGCATGGAGACCCAGTACTTC	CASSGAGGMETQYF
NA	TRBV7-2	NA	TRBJ1-6	TGTGCCAGCAGCTCCAGACCCTCGAACAGGGCTGGTAATTCACCCCTCCACTTT	CASSSRPSNRAGNSPLHF
TRBD1	TRBV7-9	NA	TRBJ2-1	TGTGCCATTCCCCGGGGCAGGGGGCTCGATGAGCAGTTCTTC	CAIPRGRGLDEQFF
TRBD2	TRBV29-1	NA	TRBJ2-3	TGCAGCGTTTACAAGCCTCCTAGCGGAGATACGCAGTATTTT	CSVYKPPSGDTQYF
NA	TRBV6-1	NA	TRBJ1-5	TGTGCCAGCAGTGGAGGCATCAATAGCAATCAGCCCCAGCATTTT	CASSGGINSNQPQHF
NA	TRBV5-4	NA	TRBJ2-1	TGTGCCAGCAGCTTGGGAGGGGGTCGCTACAATGAGCAGTTCTTC	CASSLGGGRYNEQFF
NA	TRBV6-1	NA	TRBJ2-3	TGTGCCAGCAGGGGCCATATAGAGGATACGCAGTATTTT	CASRGHIEDTQYF
TRBD2	TRBV7-2	NA	TRBJ2-3	TGTGCCAGCAGCCTACGGACTAGCGGGGAGATAGATACGCAGTATTTT	CASSLRTSGEIDTQYF
NA	TRBV7-2	NA	TRBJ2-6	TGTGCCAGCAGCCCCCAGTCCTTCTCTGGGGCCAACGTCCTGACTTTC	CASSPQSFSGANVLTF
NA	TRBV5-1	NA	TRBJ2-3	TGCGCCAGCAGCTTGTCTACAGGGGATACGCAGTATTTT	CASSLSTGDTQYF